This T cell receptor beta chain was sequenced during a study of blood T cell repertoires in COVID-19. Turning to the study itself: Material from acute and convalescent COVID-19 was sourced from the United States, Italy and Spain. Sample material is recorded as cDNA or gDNA derived from T cells, B-cell-depleted T cells, or PBMCs.

Per germline, CDR1 LNHDA and CDR2 SQIVND (reference sequence). The trim removed 3 bases at V and 7 bases at J, leaving 14 bases unmatched. The CDR3 has 19 residues. Per the original data handling: Scientists estimated how many nucleated cells there were by amplifying reference gene primers. Sequencing was performed with immunoSEQ multiplex PCR; in TCRdb, only in-frame clones are kept and a portion is missing. V and J calls and clone size follow that table, whereas D and trimming were derived from the DNA. The data show around 55,000 clones, 88% seen once. This sequence joins TRBV19 and TRBJ2-2; 13 bases align to TRBD2. The specimen sequenced was peripheral blood. This TCR was sampled from a man in his sixties with active COVID-19. CDR3 residues: CASSINRVTSGRRSGELFF. The CDR3 DNA reads TGTGCCAGTAGTATTAACCGGGTGACTAGCGGGAGGAGAAGCGGGGAGCTGTTTTTT.